Here is one T cell receptor (beta chain) with its context. Its target is not known. The data belong to a study of neoadjuvant anti-PD-1 for oral cavity cancer. Trimming removed 1 base from V and 10 bases from J, with 14 bases in between. The length of the CDR3 is 13 residues. CDR1 and CDR2 (germline): MGHDK, SYGVNS. Profiled with immunoSEQ multiplex PCR; TCRdb holds only in-frame clones, not every one. This table has around 14,000 clones, roughly 70% appearing once. Study conclusions and caveats: Pretreatment Treg/Th17 ratio correlated inversely with post-treatment tumor clonality.

Time point described: after neoadjuvant nivolumab, at surgical resection. PBMCs were not maintained or expanded in culture before analysis. J is TRBJ2-7 and V is TRBV25-1; a possible D gene is TRBD1 (8 bases). Sequences were derived from PBMCs, sampled after nivolumab (anti-PD-1) treatment. The receptor's source is a person aged 35-79 years with oral cavity squamous cell carcinoma. The CDR3 nucleotides read TGTGCCAGCAGTGAATTAACAGGGGGGGGACAGTACTTC. This encodes CASSELTGGGQYF.